Presented here are 2 T cell receptor beta chains from one specimen sequenced in a study of T cells in localized non-small cell lung cancer. TCRdb's table, derived via immunoSEQ multiplex PCR, lists solely in-frame clones and lacks some. The sample lists fewer than 2,500 clones, around 39% occurring once. This sample comprised lung tumor tissue, obtained before any cancer treatment. The receptors come from a male donor older than 55 with stage II squamous cell lung carcinoma.

This clone was counted only a few times. The chain is built from TRBV11-3 and TRBJ1-4; perhaps TRBD1 as D (5 bases). Germline loops: CDR1 SGHNT, CDR2 YENEEA. V was clipped by 3 bases and J by 12 bases, with 20 bases between them. This CDR3 has 15 residues. CDR3 sequence: CASSLEGPPVEELFF. In DNA form, the CDR3 reads TGTGCCAGCAGCTTGGAGGGACCCCCAGTCGAGGAACTGTTTTTT.

This clone appeared a few times. The chain combines TRBV9 with TRBJ2-2; the D is unclear. Germline CDR1 and CDR2: SGDLS and YYNGEE. The V and J ends lost 0 bases and 9 bases respectively, with 9 bases between them. This CDR3 has 13 amino acids. CDR3 in DNA: TGTGCCAGCAGCGTAGTCCCTACCCGGGAGCTGTTTTTT. This sequence encodes CASSVVPTRELFF.